This T cell receptor (beta chain) was captured in a study of blood T cell repertoires in COVID-19. The wider study: The United States, Italy and Spain supplied acute and convalescent COVID-19 samples. In each case, the material was cDNA or gDNA derived from T cells, B-cell-depleted T cells, or PBMCs.

Sequenced by immunoSEQ multiplex PCR; TCRdb stores in-frame clones only, minus some. Of over 80,000 clones in the sample, approximately 82% were seen once. The germline V gene encodes CDR1 SGHAT and CDR2 FQNNGV. This CDR3 contains 14 residues. The ends lost 3 bases at V and 2 bases at J; junction bases unmatched: 0. The clonotype originates from a woman aged 55-69 years with acute or convalescent COVID-19. Sequencing was done on a sample of peripheral blood. The V and J genes are TRBV11-2 and TRBJ1-2; 10 bases map to TRBD1. The CDR3 loop reads CASSLTGGNYGYTF. The CDR3 DNA follows: TGTGCCAGCAGCTTGACAGGGGGCAACTATGGCTACACCTTC.